Presented here are 9 T cell receptor beta chains from one specimen sequenced in a study of shared clonotypes between healthy human individuals. This table comes from immunoSEQ multiplex PCR, and its TCRdb copy is limited to in-frame clones, with some not included. Altogether about 660,000 clones are present, approximately 79% being singletons, with the ten largest covering 1.7%. Sequenced input: memory CD4+ T cells sorted from blood. The subset denotes: CD45RA-negative fraction. These receptors all come from a woman aged 25 to 39 in good health.

This clone turned up a few times. V usage is TRBV27 and J usage is TRBJ2-5; D unclear. Per germline, CDR1 MNHEY and CDR2 SMNVEV (reference sequence). The CDR3 loop spans 13 amino acids. The V end lost 5 bases, the J end lost 0 bases, and 7 bases lay between the germline ends. Here the CDR3 DNA reads TGTGCCAGCAGTATACATAACCAAGAGACCCAGTACTTC. Translating it yields CASSIHNQETQYF.

The chain has TRBV14 and TRBJ2-1; 14 nucleotides agree with TRBD2. This CDR3 comprises 15 residues. The V gene end was trimmed by 4 bases and the J gene end by 10 bases; junction bases not matched to a gene: 6. Germline V gene sequence: CDR1 SGHDN, CDR2 FVKESK. The CDR3 region has the DNA TGTGCCAGCAGCCCCTGGGGACTAGCGGGAGAAGAGCAGTTCTTC. This gives the protein CASSPWGLAGEEQFF.

The sample holds a few counts of this clone. The chain uses TRBV10-2 and TRBJ2-1; possible D gene TRBD2, 5 bases. V gave up 3 bases and J gave up 7 bases, with 16 bases separating them. CDR3 length: 15 amino acids. Germline CDR1 and CDR2: WSHSY and SAAADI. The CDR3 DNA sequence: TGCGCCAGCAGTGACGGGTGGGGTTCGGGAAATGAGCAGTTCTTC. Translation: CASSDGWGSGNEQFF.

The chain carries TRBV28 and TRBJ1-2; no clear D gene. The CDR3 is 13 residues long. Germline V CDR1 and CDR2: MDHEN, SYDVKM. V was trimmed by 3 bases and J by 2 bases, leaving 7 bases between them. The CDR3 spells CASSFPGNYGYTF. As DNA, the CDR3 is TGTGCCAGCAGTTTTCCGGGAAACTATGGCTACACCTTC.

The V and J genes are TRBV15 and TRBJ2-7; 7 nucleotides align to TRBD2. There are 13 residues in the CDR3. With V trimmed by 4 bases and J by 6 bases, 6 bases remained unmatched. CDR1 is LNHNV, CDR2 YYDKDF, per germline (reference sequence). CDR3 loop: CATSTTSVGEQYF. The CDR3 DNA follows: TGTGCCACCAGCACCACTAGCGTTGGCGAGCAGTACTTC. Together with reference TRBV15 and TRBJ2-7, the CDR3 gives the full variable domain: DAMVIQNPRYQVTQFGKPVTLSCSQTLNHNVMYWYQQKSSQAPKLLFHYYDKDFNNEADTPDNFQSRRPNTSFCFLDIRSPGLGDTAMYLCATSTTSVGEQYFGPGTRLTVT.

The chain is built from TRBV13 and TRBJ2-7; 13 nucleotides align to TRBD2. Losses at the gene ends were 1 base for V and 5 bases for J; bases not matched to a gene: 5. Per germline, CDR1 PRHDT and CDR2 FYEKMQ (reference sequence). The CDR3 contains 16 residues. This chain's CDR3 is CASSLALAGGSDEQYF. CDR3 sequence (DNA): TGTGCCAGCAGCTTAGCACTAGCGGGAGGGTCGGACGAGCAGTACTTC.

V gene TRBV6-5 combines with J gene TRBJ1-2; D gene unclear. Trimming took off 2 bases at V and 4 bases at J, with 11 bases between the two ends. CDR1 is MNHEY and CDR2 is SVGAGI in the germline V gene. This CDR3 region has 14 residues. DNA for the CDR3: TGTGCCAGCAGTTACGAGGGTAGTATCTATGGCTACACCTTC. Translating gives CASSYEGSIYGYTF.

DNA of the CDR3: TGTGCCACCAGCCTCGGGGACGCCTACGAGCAGTACTTC. Its protein product is CATSLGDAYEQYF. V and J are TRBV15 and TRBJ2-7, with D possibly being TRBD1 or TRBD2 (5 bases each). CDR3 length: 13 residues. CDR1 and CDR2 (germline): LNHNV, YYDKDF (reference sequence). V lost 5 bases to trimming and J lost 2 bases, with 10 bases between them. Variable domain in full (rest from reference TRBV15 and TRBJ2-7): DAMVIQNPRYQVTQFGKPVTLSCSQTLNHNVMYWYQQKSSQAPKLLFHYYDKDFNNEADTPDNFQSRRPNTSFCFLDIRSPGLGDTAMYLCATSLGDAYEQYFGPGTRLTVT.

The gene calls are TRBV7-9 and TRBJ2-3, with TRBD2 matching over 12 bases. With V trimmed by 0 bases and J by 1 base, 2 bases remained unmatched. The CDR3 has 17 amino acids. In germline, CDR1 is SEHNR, CDR2 FQNEAQ (reference sequence). The CDR3 loop reads CASSLAGLAGGTDTQYF. For the CDR3, the DNA is TGTGCCAGCAGCTTAGCGGGACTAGCGGGTGGCACAGATACGCAGTATTTT.